A single count supports the clone carrying this T cell receptor beta chain. The data are from a study of control samples from healthy donors and cancer patients. The assay was immunoSEQ multiplex PCR, and TCRdb's table has in-frame clones only and misses some. The sample carries 170,000 or so clones, 90% recorded once. The receptor was isolated from a woman between 45 and 65 years old in good health. The sample comprised blood.

For the CDR3, the DNA is TGTGCCAGCTCACCACCAGCGACAGGGGGCTACGAGCAGTACTTC. Protein sequence: CASSPPATGGYEQYF. The chain uses TRBV18 and TRBJ2-7, with TRBD1 identical over 9 bases. This CDR3 is 15 amino acids long. The ends lost 0 bases at V and 3 bases at J; junction bases unmatched: 3. Germline CDR1 and CDR2: KGHSH and LQKENI.